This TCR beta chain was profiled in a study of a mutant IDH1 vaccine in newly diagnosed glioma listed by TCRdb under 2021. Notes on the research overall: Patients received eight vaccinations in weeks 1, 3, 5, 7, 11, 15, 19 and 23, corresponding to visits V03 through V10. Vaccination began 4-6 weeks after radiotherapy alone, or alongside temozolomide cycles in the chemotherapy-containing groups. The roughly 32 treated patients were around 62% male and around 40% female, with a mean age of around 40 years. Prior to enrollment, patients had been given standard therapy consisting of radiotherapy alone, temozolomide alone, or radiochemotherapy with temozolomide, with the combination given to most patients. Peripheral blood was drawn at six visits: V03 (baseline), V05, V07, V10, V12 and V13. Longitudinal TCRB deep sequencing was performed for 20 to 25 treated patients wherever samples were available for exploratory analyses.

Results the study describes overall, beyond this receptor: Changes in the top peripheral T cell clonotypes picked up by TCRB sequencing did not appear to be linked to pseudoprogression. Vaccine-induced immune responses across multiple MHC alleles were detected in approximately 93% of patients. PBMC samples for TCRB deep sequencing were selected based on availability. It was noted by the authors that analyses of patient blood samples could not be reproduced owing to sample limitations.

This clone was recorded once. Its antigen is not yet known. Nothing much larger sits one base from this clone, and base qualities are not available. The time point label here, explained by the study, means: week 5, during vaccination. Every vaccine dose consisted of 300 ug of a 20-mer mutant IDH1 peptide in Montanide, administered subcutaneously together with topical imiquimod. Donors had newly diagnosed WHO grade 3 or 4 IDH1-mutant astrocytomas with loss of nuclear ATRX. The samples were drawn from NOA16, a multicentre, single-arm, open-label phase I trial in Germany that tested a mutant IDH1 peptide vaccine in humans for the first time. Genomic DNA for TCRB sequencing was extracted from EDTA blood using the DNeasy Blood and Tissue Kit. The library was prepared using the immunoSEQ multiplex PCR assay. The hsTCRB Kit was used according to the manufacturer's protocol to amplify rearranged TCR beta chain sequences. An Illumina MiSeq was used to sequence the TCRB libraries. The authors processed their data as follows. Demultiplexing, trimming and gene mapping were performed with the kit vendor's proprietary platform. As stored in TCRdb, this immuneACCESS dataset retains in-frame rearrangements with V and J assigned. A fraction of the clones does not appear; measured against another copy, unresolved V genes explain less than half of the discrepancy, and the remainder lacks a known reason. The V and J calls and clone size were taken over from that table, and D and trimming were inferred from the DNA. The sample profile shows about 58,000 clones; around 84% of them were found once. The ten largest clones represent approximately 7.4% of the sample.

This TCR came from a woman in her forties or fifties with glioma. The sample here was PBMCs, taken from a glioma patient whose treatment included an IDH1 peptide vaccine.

The sequence in DNA is TGTGCCAGTAGTCCCAGGACAATAAAAGTTAACAATGAGCAGTTCTTC. Its coded protein is CASSPRTIKVNNEQFF. The chain is encoded by TRBV19 joined to TRBJ2-1, with TRBD1 tentatively as D gene (5 bases match). A distance of 19 bases separates the germline ends of V and J, which lose 5 bases and 5 bases respectively. The CDR3, cysteine through phenylalanine, is 16 amino acids long. Just the 48-base CDR3 DNA is kept, in frame starting at base 1. For CDR1 and CDR2, the germline V gene (reference sequence) lists LNHDA and SQIVND.